This T cell receptor (beta chain) was recovered during a study of blood T cell repertoires in COVID-19. Across the whole study: PBMCs, B-cell-depleted T cells, or T cells provided the cDNA or gDNA that made up the material.

Recruits, aged about 18 to 100 years, lived in 24 US areas. Cohort assignment relied on participant-reported clinical history. The CDR3 runs 17 residues. CDR1 is LNHNV, CDR2 YYDKDF, per germline (reference sequence). V gave up 1 base and J gave up 5 bases; unmatched junction bases: 12. The method was immunoSEQ multiplex PCR; TCRdb's version includes in-frame clones alone and lacks a portion of them. The profile shows 250,000 to 400,000 clones, approximately 89% of them singletons. The sequence was collected from a woman in her thirties who had recovered from COVID-19. The source material was PBMCs or T cells enriched from blood (not recorded which). The chain carries TRBV15 and TRBJ2-5; 8 bases are shared with TRBD2. CDR3 nucleotides: TGTGCCACCAGCAGAGGGGGTCCCCAGCGGGGGAGGGAGACCCAGTACTTC. This encodes CATSRGGPQRGRETQYF.